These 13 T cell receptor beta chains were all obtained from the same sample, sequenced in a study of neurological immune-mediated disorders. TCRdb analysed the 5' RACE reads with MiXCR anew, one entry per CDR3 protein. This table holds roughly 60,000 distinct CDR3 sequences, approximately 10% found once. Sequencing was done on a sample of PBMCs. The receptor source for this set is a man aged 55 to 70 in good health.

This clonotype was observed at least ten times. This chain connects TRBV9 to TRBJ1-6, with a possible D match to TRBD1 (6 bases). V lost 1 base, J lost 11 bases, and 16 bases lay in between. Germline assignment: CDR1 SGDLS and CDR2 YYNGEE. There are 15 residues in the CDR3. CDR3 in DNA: TGTGCCAGCAGCGTAACAGACAGGATGTCTGCACCCCTCCACTTT. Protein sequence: CASSVTDRMSAPLHF.

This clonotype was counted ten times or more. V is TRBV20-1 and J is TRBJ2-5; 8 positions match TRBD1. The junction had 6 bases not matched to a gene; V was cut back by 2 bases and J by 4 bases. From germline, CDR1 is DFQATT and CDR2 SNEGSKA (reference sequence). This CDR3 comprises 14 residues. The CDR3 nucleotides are TGCAGTGCTAGACCCGGACAGGGTGGAGAGACCCAGTACTTC. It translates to CSARPGQGGETQYF.

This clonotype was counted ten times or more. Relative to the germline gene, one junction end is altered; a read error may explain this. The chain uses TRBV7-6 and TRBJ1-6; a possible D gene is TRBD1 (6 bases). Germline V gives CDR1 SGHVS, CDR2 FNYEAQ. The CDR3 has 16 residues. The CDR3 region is CASSLCTGQSPVSCDF. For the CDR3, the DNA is TGTGCCAGCAGCTTATGTACCGGACAGTCCCCCGTATCGTGCGACTTT.

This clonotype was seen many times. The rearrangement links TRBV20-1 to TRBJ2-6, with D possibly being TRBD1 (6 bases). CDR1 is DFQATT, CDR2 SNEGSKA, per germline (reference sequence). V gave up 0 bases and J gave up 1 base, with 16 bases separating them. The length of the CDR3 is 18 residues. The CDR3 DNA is TGCAGTGCTAGAGACCCGAGGGGGTCCCTTTCTGGGGCCAACGTCCTGACTTTC. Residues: CSARDPRGSLSGANVLTF.

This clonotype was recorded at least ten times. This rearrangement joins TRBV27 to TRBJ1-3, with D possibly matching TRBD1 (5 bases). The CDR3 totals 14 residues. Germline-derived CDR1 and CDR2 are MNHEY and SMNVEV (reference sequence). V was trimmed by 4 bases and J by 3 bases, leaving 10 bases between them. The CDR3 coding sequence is TGTGCCAGCAGTTCGGGGACGGGTGGAAACACCATATATTTT. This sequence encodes CASSSGTGGNTIYF.

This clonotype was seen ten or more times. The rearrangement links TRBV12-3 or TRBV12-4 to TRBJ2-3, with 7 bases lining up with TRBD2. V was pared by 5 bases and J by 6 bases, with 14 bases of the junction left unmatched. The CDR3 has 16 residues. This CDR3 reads CASSPRRTSSADTQYF. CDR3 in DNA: TGTGCCAGCAGTCCTAGACGGACTAGTTCTGCGGATACGCAGTATTTT.

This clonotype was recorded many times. CDR3: CASSPEYSTDTQYF. As DNA, the CDR3 is TGTGCCAGCAGCCCAGAGTACAGCACAGATACGCAGTATTTT. J is TRBJ2-3 and V is TRBV7-2; no firm D call. The CDR3 sequence is 14 residues long. CDR1 is SGHTA and CDR2 is FQGNSA in the germline V gene. The V and J ends lost 5 bases and 0 bases respectively, with 9 bases between them. The variable domain in full, with the rest retrieved from reference TRBV7-2 and TRBJ2-3, is GAGVSQSPSNKVTEKGKDVELRCDPISGHTALYWYRQSLGQGLEFLIYFQGNSAPDKSGLPSDRFSAERTGGSVSTLTIQRTQQEDSAVYLCASSPEYSTDTQYFGPGTRLTVL.

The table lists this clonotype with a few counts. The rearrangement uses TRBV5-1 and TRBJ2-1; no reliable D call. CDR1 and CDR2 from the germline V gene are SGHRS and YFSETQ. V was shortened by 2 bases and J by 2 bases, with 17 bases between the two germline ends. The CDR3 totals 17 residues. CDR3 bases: TGCGCCAGCAGCTTCTCCGATTTAACAGACCCCTACAATGAGCAGTTCTTC. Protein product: CASSFSDLTDPYNEQFF.

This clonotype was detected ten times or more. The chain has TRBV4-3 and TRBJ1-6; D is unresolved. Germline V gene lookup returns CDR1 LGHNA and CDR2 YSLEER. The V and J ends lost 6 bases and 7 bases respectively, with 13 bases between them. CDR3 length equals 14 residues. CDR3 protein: CASSRGQANSPLHF. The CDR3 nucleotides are TGCGCCAGCAGTCGAGGTCAGGCCAATTCACCCCTCCACTTT.

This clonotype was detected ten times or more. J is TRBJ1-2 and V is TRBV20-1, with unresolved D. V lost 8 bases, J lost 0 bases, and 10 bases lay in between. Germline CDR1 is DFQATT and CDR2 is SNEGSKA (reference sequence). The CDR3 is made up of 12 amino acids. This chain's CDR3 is CSFRRANYGYTF. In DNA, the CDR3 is TGCAGTTTTCGCAGAGCTAACTATGGCTACACCTTC.

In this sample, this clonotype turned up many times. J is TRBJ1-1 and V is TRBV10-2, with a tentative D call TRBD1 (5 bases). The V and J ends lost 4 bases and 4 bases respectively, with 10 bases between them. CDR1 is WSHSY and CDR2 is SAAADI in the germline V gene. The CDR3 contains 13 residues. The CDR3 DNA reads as TGCGCCAGCAGTGGGGGAGGGGTCACTGAAGCTTTCTTT. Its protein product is CASSGGGVTEAFF.

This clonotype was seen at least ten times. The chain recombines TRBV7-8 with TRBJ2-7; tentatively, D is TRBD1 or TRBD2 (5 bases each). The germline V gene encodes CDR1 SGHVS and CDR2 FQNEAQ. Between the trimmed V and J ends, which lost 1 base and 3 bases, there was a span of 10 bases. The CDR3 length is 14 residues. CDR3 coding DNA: TGTGCCAGCAGCTTAGTGTCAGGGAGCTACGAGCAGTACTTC. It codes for CASSLVSGSYEQYF.

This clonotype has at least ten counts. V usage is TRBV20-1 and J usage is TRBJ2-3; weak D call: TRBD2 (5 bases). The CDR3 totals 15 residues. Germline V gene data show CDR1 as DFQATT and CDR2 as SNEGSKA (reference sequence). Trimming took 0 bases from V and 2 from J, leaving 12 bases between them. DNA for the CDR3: TGCAGTGCTAGAGATCAGGAAGCGGCCACAGATACGCAGTATTTT. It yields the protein CSARDQEAATDTQYF.